This is a list of T cell receptor beta chains from one sample in a study of control samples from healthy donors and cancer patients. Data came from immunoSEQ multiplex PCR; TCRdb stores just in-frame clones and leaves some out. The data hold fewer than 95,000 clones, with 85% to 90% observed a single time. Sequencing was carried out using blood. These receptors all come from a woman aged 45 to 65 in good health. CDR3s include the opening cysteine and the closing phenylalanine or tryptophan. Fields, in order: J gene, clone size, V gene, D gene, CDR3 DNA, CDR3 protein. D genes are given only for firm matches. Only part of the rows carry a size: once, few, many, or a class if the clone is expanded.

j_call: TRBJ1-1; clone_size: NA; v_call: TRBV15; d_call: NA; cdr3_nt: TGTGCCACCAGCAGAGATCAGACGGGGGGGACTGAAGCTTTCTTT; cdr3_aa: CATSRDQTGGTEAFF
j_call: TRBJ1-6; clone_size: medium-sized; v_call: TRBV7-9; d_call: NA; cdr3_nt: TGTGCCAGCAGCTTTCCGGAGAGAGTTTCACCCCTCCACTTT; cdr3_aa: CASSFPERVSPLHF
j_call: TRBJ2-5; clone_size: NA; v_call: TRBV12-3/TRBV12-4; d_call: NA; cdr3_nt: TGTGCCAGCAGTTTGGCAGGGTCCCAGACCCAGTACTTC; cdr3_aa: CASSLAGSQTQYF
j_call: TRBJ2-5; clone_size: NA; v_call: TRBV3-1/TRBV3-2; d_call: NA; cdr3_nt: TGTGCCAGCAGCCAAGACCTCTCCCGGGAGACCCAGTACTTC; cdr3_aa: CASSQDLSRETQYF
j_call: TRBJ2-7; clone_size: NA; v_call: TRBV10-1; d_call: TRBD2; cdr3_nt: TGCGCCAGCAGGGGGGTGGCCCTAGCGGGGCCTTCCTACGAGCAGTACTTC; cdr3_aa: CASRGVALAGPSYEQYF
j_call: TRBJ2-3; clone_size: NA; v_call: TRBV2; d_call: TRBD2; cdr3_nt: TGTGCCAGCAGGGCTAGCGGAACAGATACGCAGTATTTT; cdr3_aa: CASRASGTDTQYF
j_call: TRBJ1-2; clone_size: NA; v_call: TRBV18; d_call: NA; cdr3_nt: TGTGCCAGCTCACCAACCAGCCAGAACTATGGCTACACCTTC; cdr3_aa: CASSPTSQNYGYTF
j_call: TRBJ2-5; clone_size: NA; v_call: TRBV18; d_call: NA; cdr3_nt: TGTGCCAGCTCACCAAGGCTAGCGGAGACCCAGTACTTC; cdr3_aa: CASSPRLAETQYF
j_call: TRBJ1-2; clone_size: NA; v_call: TRBV6-1; d_call: TRBD1; cdr3_nt: TGTGCCAGCAGTGAATCTGCGAGGGCAGGGGGCTGGTATGGCTACACCTTC; cdr3_aa: CASSESARAGGWYGYTF
j_call: TRBJ1-1; clone_size: NA; v_call: TRBV6-5; d_call: NA; cdr3_nt: TGTGCCAGCAGTTACTCGAATCGGGGCTCGAACACTGAAGCTTTCTTT; cdr3_aa: CASSYSNRGSNTEAFF
j_call: TRBJ2-1; clone_size: NA; v_call: TRBV5-1; d_call: TRBD2; cdr3_nt: TGCGCCAGCAGCTTGGCCTACGCAGCGGGGGGGTACAATGAGCAGTTCTTC; cdr3_aa: CASSLAYAAGGYNEQFF
j_call: TRBJ2-1; clone_size: NA; v_call: TRBV18; d_call: NA; cdr3_nt: TGTGCCAGCTCACCACCGGAGAACTACAATGAGCAGTTCTTC; cdr3_aa: CASSPPENYNEQFF
j_call: TRBJ1-4; clone_size: NA; v_call: TRBV25-1; d_call: NA; cdr3_nt: TGTGCCAGCAGTGACCCTCTCGGCGGGAGAACCGAGGAAAAACTGTTTTTT; cdr3_aa: CASSDPLGGRTEEKLFF
j_call: TRBJ1-4; clone_size: NA; v_call: TRBV27; d_call: TRBD1; cdr3_nt: TGTGCCAGCAGTCCTGTTGACAGGGGGCGGTCTAATGAAAAACTGTTTTTT; cdr3_aa: CASSPVDRGRSNEKLFF
j_call: TRBJ1-4; clone_size: NA; v_call: TRBV4-3; d_call: TRBD1; cdr3_nt: TGCGCCAGCAGCCCGACAGGGGGTACTAATGAAAAACTGTTTTTT; cdr3_aa: CASSPTGGTNEKLFF
j_call: TRBJ1-3; clone_size: NA; v_call: TRBV7-9; d_call: TRBD1; cdr3_nt: TGTGCTAGCAGTTGGGACAGGGGAAACGCGGGGACCATATATTTT; cdr3_aa: CASSWDRGNAGTIYF
j_call: TRBJ2-3; clone_size: NA; v_call: TRBV3-1/TRBV3-2; d_call: TRBD2; cdr3_nt: TGTGCCAGCAGCCAGCACTCCACTAGCGGGGGTGTTTATACGCAGTATTTT; cdr3_aa: CASSQHSTSGGVYTQYF
j_call: TRBJ1-5; clone_size: NA; v_call: TRBV27; d_call: NA; cdr3_nt: TGTGCCAGCAGGCCTCTTCTCCAGGGTAGCAATCAGCCCCAGCATTTT; cdr3_aa: CASRPLLQGSNQPQHF
j_call: TRBJ1-2; clone_size: NA; v_call: TRBV2; d_call: NA; cdr3_nt: TGTGCCAGCAGTGAAGGCGCAGGGGCGGGGGGCTATGGCTACACCTTC; cdr3_aa: CASSEGAGAGGYGYTF
j_call: TRBJ1-5; clone_size: NA; v_call: TRBV28; d_call: NA; cdr3_nt: TGTGCCAGCAGTTTATTGGAGGGAAGTCAGCCCCAGCATTTT; cdr3_aa: CASSLLEGSQPQHF
j_call: TRBJ2-2; clone_size: NA; v_call: TRBV2; d_call: NA; cdr3_nt: TGTGCCAGCAGTGAGCGACACCCGAACACCGGGGAGCTGTTTTTT; cdr3_aa: CASSERHPNTGELFF
j_call: TRBJ2-7; clone_size: NA; v_call: TRBV7-9; d_call: NA; cdr3_nt: TGTGCCAGCAGCAGGGGGGGCTTGTCCTACGAGCAGTACTTC; cdr3_aa: CASSRGGLSYEQYF
j_call: TRBJ1-1; clone_size: NA; v_call: TRBV7-6; d_call: TRBD1; cdr3_nt: TGTGCCAGCAGCACCTGGACAGGGGAAGCTTTCTTT; cdr3_aa: CASSTWTGEAFF
j_call: TRBJ2-2; clone_size: NA; v_call: TRBV5-1; d_call: NA; cdr3_nt: TGCGCCAGCAGCTTGCTTGACTTCTCAACCGGGGAGCTGTTTTTT; cdr3_aa: CASSLLDFSTGELFF
j_call: TRBJ1-1; clone_size: NA; v_call: TRBV6-4; d_call: TRBD1; cdr3_nt: TGTGCCAGCAGTGAGAGTCCAGGGGGGAACACTGAAGCTTTCTTT; cdr3_aa: CASSESPGGNTEAFF
j_call: TRBJ2-7; clone_size: NA; v_call: TRBV9; d_call: NA; cdr3_nt: TGTGCCAGCAGCGAGGCAGGGTCCAGGGGCGAGCAGTACTTC; cdr3_aa: CASSEAGSRGEQYF
j_call: TRBJ1-2; clone_size: NA; v_call: TRBV6-5; d_call: NA; cdr3_nt: TGTGCCAGCAGCGACCGGGATTCCTTCCATGGCTACACCTTC; cdr3_aa: CASSDRDSFHGYTF
j_call: TRBJ2-7; clone_size: NA; v_call: TRBV4-3; d_call: TRBD2; cdr3_nt: TGCGCCAGCAGCCAAGAGGCGCTAGCGGGGGTATCCTACGAGCAGTACTTC; cdr3_aa: CASSQEALAGVSYEQYF
j_call: TRBJ2-3; clone_size: NA; v_call: TRBV7-3; d_call: TRBD2; cdr3_nt: TGTGCCAGCAGCTTAGGTGGCGGGGGGGGCACAGATACGCAGTATTTT; cdr3_aa: CASSLGGGGGTDTQYF
j_call: TRBJ2-3; clone_size: NA; v_call: TRBV7-3; d_call: NA; cdr3_nt: TGTGCCAGCAGCTTAGAGCCTACCACAGATACGCAGTATTTT; cdr3_aa: CASSLEPTTDTQYF
j_call: TRBJ1-1; clone_size: NA; v_call: TRBV19; d_call: NA; cdr3_nt: TGTGCCAGTAGTATATTATTAGCGAGCACTGAAGCTTTCTTT; cdr3_aa: CASSILLASTEAFF
j_call: TRBJ2-7; clone_size: NA; v_call: TRBV19; d_call: TRBD1; cdr3_nt: TGTGCCAGTAGTGGGGACAGCTTCTACGAGCAGTACTTC; cdr3_aa: CASSGDSFYEQYF
j_call: TRBJ2-7; clone_size: NA; v_call: TRBV28; d_call: TRBD2; cdr3_nt: TGTGCCAGCAGCCGAGGGACTAGCGGCTCCTACGAGCAGTACTTC; cdr3_aa: CASSRGTSGSYEQYF
j_call: TRBJ2-2; clone_size: few; v_call: TRBV6-2/TRBV6-3; d_call: TRBD2; cdr3_nt: TGTGCCAGCAGTGCCCCTACTAGCGGGAGAGGGCGGGAGCTGTTTTTT; cdr3_aa: CASSAPTSGRGRELFF
j_call: TRBJ2-3; clone_size: NA; v_call: TRBV4-2; d_call: TRBD2; cdr3_nt: TGTGCCAGCAGCCTAGACCCATCGGGGGGAAGCACAGATACGCAGTATTTT; cdr3_aa: CASSLDPSGGSTDTQYF
j_call: TRBJ2-3; clone_size: NA; v_call: TRBV7-2; d_call: NA; cdr3_nt: TGTGCCAGCAGCGAGGGAGCTGGGCGGGATACGCAGTATTTT; cdr3_aa: CASSEGAGRDTQYF
j_call: TRBJ2-3; clone_size: NA; v_call: TRBV7-2; d_call: NA; cdr3_nt: TGTGCCAGCAGCTTGGATCGGAGCACAGATACGCAGTATTTT; cdr3_aa: CASSLDRSTDTQYF
j_call: TRBJ2-6; clone_size: NA; v_call: TRBV4-1; d_call: NA; cdr3_nt: TGCGCCAGCAGCCAAAGTCTCGACCACTCTGGGGCCAACGTCCTGACTTTC; cdr3_aa: CASSQSLDHSGANVLTF
j_call: TRBJ2-7; clone_size: NA; v_call: TRBV13; d_call: NA; cdr3_nt: TGTGCCAGCAGCCTATATAACTACGAGCAGTACTTC; cdr3_aa: CASSLYNYEQYF
j_call: TRBJ1-2; clone_size: NA; v_call: TRBV2; d_call: NA; cdr3_nt: TGTGCCAGCAGCACACTTCGGAGCGGCTACACCTTC; cdr3_aa: CASSTLRSGYTF
j_call: TRBJ2-2; clone_size: NA; v_call: TRBV4-2; d_call: TRBD1; cdr3_nt: TGTGCCAGCAGCCAACCCGGGACAGGGGGCTCCGGGGAGCTGTTTTTT; cdr3_aa: CASSQPGTGGSGELFF
j_call: TRBJ2-3; clone_size: NA; v_call: TRBV18; d_call: NA; cdr3_nt: TGTGCCAGCTCACCGGAGCGAGATACGCAGTATTTT; cdr3_aa: CASSPERDTQYF
j_call: TRBJ2-5; clone_size: few; v_call: TRBV27; d_call: NA; cdr3_nt: TGTGCCAGCAGTCCTTACACAATCGACCGGGAGGAGACCCAGTACTTC; cdr3_aa: CASSPYTIDREETQYF
j_call: TRBJ1-4; clone_size: NA; v_call: TRBV5-1; d_call: TRBD1; cdr3_nt: TGCGCCAGCAGCTTAGATAGGACAGGCCAGAATAAAAAACTGTTTTTT; cdr3_aa: CASSLDRTGQNKKLFF
j_call: TRBJ2-7; clone_size: NA; v_call: TRBV2; d_call: NA; cdr3_nt: TGTGCCAGCAAAGACCGGACCAGCTCCTACGAGCAGTACTTC; cdr3_aa: CASKDRTSSYEQYF